This TCR beta chain was obtained from a study of cytomegalovirus exposure and HLA in healthy donors. Study details: Within the Caucasian-associated ancestry cluster were roughly 81% of the approximately 400 genotyped donors.

Findings and limits, study-wide: Later work showed greater clonal expansion in HLA-associated TCR beta chains than in equally common others. CMV serostatus stood as the only immune exposure information on hand. The authors excluded some V segments, including TRBV6-2 and TRBV6-3, as indistinguishable.

The trim removed 4 bases at V and 0 bases at J, leaving 4 bases unmatched. The CDR3 has 15 amino acids. CDR1 and CDR2 from the germline V gene are SGHRS and YFSETQ. About this clone itself: Its antigen is currently unknown.

The PCR had 60 Vbeta and 13 Jbeta primers. TCRdb keeps only in-frame clones here, not all; method: immunoSEQ multiplex PCR. The sample includes just over 60,000 clones, roughly 86% seen only once; the top ten take more than 1.4%. V usage is TRBV5-1 and J usage is TRBJ1-5; 7 bases align to TRBD1. The receptor's source is a man between 18 and 29 years old in good health and CMV-seronegative. Sequenced: PBMCs. The CDR3 spells CASSLGTDSNQPQHF. DNA of the CDR3: TGCGCCAGCAGCCTAGGGACAGATAGCAATCAGCCCCAGCATTTT.